The 25 T cell receptor beta chains in this list originate from one sample, sequenced in a study of blood T cell repertoires in COVID-19. Produced via immunoSEQ multiplex PCR; TCRdb's table is partial and in-frame only. The data show about 280,000 clones, 75% to 90% seen once. Sequencing was performed on peripheral blood. These receptors were collected from a man between 45 and 60 years old with acute or convalescent COVID-19.

V and J are TRBV2 and TRBJ2-2; 11 bases map to TRBD1. Trimming removed 4 bases from V and 5 bases from J; junction bases left unmatched: 3. The germline V gene encodes CDR1 SNHLY and CDR2 FYNNEI. The CDR3 is made up of 15 amino acids. Written as DNA, the CDR3 is TGTGCCAGCAGTGGGGGACAGGGGGGTACCGGGGAGCTGTTTTTT. Residues: CASSGGQGGTGELFF.

This chain joins TRBV6-4 and TRBJ1-1; D not resolved. Per germline, CDR1 MRHNA and CDR2 SNTAGT. The V end was cut by 0 bases, the J end by 5 bases, with 13 bases between. The CDR3 has 15 residues. CDR3 amino acids: CASSDSAEGWTEAFF. The DNA of the CDR3 is TGTGCCAGCAGTGACTCGGCGGAAGGTTGGACTGAAGCTTTCTTT.

This clone was observed a few times. The rearrangement uses TRBV7-3 and TRBJ2-1; 9 positions match TRBD1. CDR3 size: 14 residues. Germline trimming cut 5 bases from V and 9 bases from J; bases unmatched to any gene: 8. CDR1 SGHTA and CDR2 FQGTGA come from the germline V gene. CDR3 bases: TGTGCCAGCAGCGCCGGGACAGGGAGTGGTGAGCAGTTCTTC. This translates into CASSAGTGSGEQFF.

The J gene is TRBJ2-3, the V gene TRBV7-3; D perhaps matches TRBD2 (7 bases). V lost 3 bases and J 3 bases, leaving 13 bases between the germline ends. This CDR3 has 15 amino acids. Germline-derived CDR1 and CDR2 are SGHTA and FQGTGA. CDR3 sequence (DNA): TGTGCCAGCAGCTTTAACGCGGGGGCGACAGATACGCAGTATTTT. Protein sequence: CASSFNAGATDTQYF. Full variable domain (outside the CDR3, taken from reference TRBV7-3 and TRBJ2-3): GAGVSQTPSNKVTEKGKYVELRCDPISGHTALYWYRQSLGQGPEFLIYFQGTGAADDSGLPNDRFFAVRPEGSVSTLKIQRTERGDSAVYLCASSFNAGATDTQYFGPGTRLTVL.

The gene calls are TRBV10-2 and TRBJ1-1; D might be TRBD1 (5 bases). Deletions cut 2 bases from V and 9 bases from J, with 10 bases between. Per germline, CDR1 WSHSY and CDR2 SAAADI. This CDR3 has 12 residues. The CDR3, as DNA: TGCGCCAGCAGTGAGCCGGGGGGGAAAGCTTTCTTT. It encodes CASSEPGGKAFF.

The chain joins TRBV7-3 to TRBJ1-1, with TRBD1 matching 9 bases. This CDR3 has 14 amino acids. Trimming cost V 5 bases and J 5 bases; bases outside gene matches: 6. Per the germline V gene, CDR1 is SGHTA and CDR2 is FQGTGA. The CDR3 spells CASSGTGGRTEAFF. The CDR3 region has the DNA TGTGCCAGCAGCGGAACAGGGGGCAGGACTGAAGCTTTCTTT.

This clone was observed once. The chain joins TRBV10-3 to TRBJ2-7, with 8 bases lining up with TRBD1. CDR3 length: 19 amino acids. The trim removed 4 bases at V and 0 bases at J, leaving 17 bases unmatched. Germline CDR1 reads ENHRY; CDR2 reads SYGVKD. This CDR3 is CAISGSGGRSLTSSYEQYF. CDR3 in DNA: TGTGCCATCAGTGGATCAGGGGGCAGGTCCCTCACCTCCTCCTACGAGCAGTACTTC.

This chain joins TRBV7-3 and TRBJ2-3; 13 positions match TRBD2. Germline V gene sequence: CDR1 SGHTA, CDR2 FQGTGA. The CDR3 sequence is 16 residues long. V lost 3 bases to trimming and J lost 3 bases; unmatched junction nucleotides: 3. CDR3 coding DNA: TGTGCCAGCAGCTTCGGACTAGCGGGGGCGACAGATACGCAGTATTTT. It encodes CASSFGLAGATDTQYF.

This sequence joins TRBV18 and TRBJ2-5; 10 nucleotides match TRBD2. The trim removed 4 bases at V and 2 bases at J, leaving 4 bases unmatched. The CDR3 is made up of 15 amino acids. The V gene's germline CDR1 is KGHSH and CDR2 LQKENI. In DNA form, the CDR3 reads TGTGCCAGCTCACAACTAGCGGGACTACAAGAGACCCAGTACTTC. It specifies CASSQLAGLQETQYF.

This clone was seen only once. The chain recombines TRBV5-1 with TRBJ2-3; 7 nucleotides agree with TRBD2. CDR1 and CDR2 from the germline V gene are SGHRS and YFSETQ. The CDR3 runs 15 residues. J was trimmed by 3 bases and V by 3 bases; bases with no gene match: 7. This CDR3 reads CASSWQGGRTDTQYF. The CDR3 nucleotides read TGCGCCAGCAGCTGGCAGGGAGGGCGGACAGATACGCAGTATTTT.

This rearrangement joins TRBV6-1 to TRBJ2-7; D gene uncertain. CDR3 length: 16 amino acids. Between the trimmed V and J ends, which lost 1 base and 0 bases, there was a span of 13 bases. Germline V gene sequence: CDR1 MNHNS, CDR2 SASEGT. In nucleotides, the CDR3 is TGTGCCAGCAGTGAAGGGTGGAGAGTCAGCTCCTACGAGCAGTACTTC. It is translated as CASSEGWRVSSYEQYF.

To note about this clone: Other DNA sequences in this sample translate to the same CDR3. The V call is TRBV7-9, the J call TRBJ1-4; possibly TRBD1 for D (5 bases). The V gene's germline CDR1 is SEHNR and CDR2 FQNEAQ (reference sequence). V was shortened by 4 bases and J by 4 bases, with 10 bases between the two germline ends. The CDR3 spans 14 residues. CDR3 loop: CASSSRGGNEKLFF. For the CDR3, the DNA is TGTGCCAGCAGCTCTCGGGGGGGTAATGAAAAACTGTTTTTT.

The gene calls are TRBV11-2 and TRBJ1-1; D unresolved. The CDR3 extends over 13 amino acids. Per the germline V gene, CDR1 is SGHAT and CDR2 is FQNNGV. Trimming stripped 6 bases from V and 6 bases from J, with 14 bases between. DNA of the CDR3: TGTGCCAGCAGACTATACCTCGGGGCTGAAGCTTTCTTT. Protein sequence: CASRLYLGAEAFF.

V usage is TRBV7-9 and J usage is TRBJ1-2, with D hard to call. The CDR3 is 13 amino acids. Per the germline V gene, CDR1 is SEHNR and CDR2 is FQNEAQ (reference sequence). V was clipped by 5 bases and J by 7 bases, with 14 bases between them. The CDR3 protein is CASSRNSAGGYTF. CDR3 sequence (DNA): TGTGCCAGCAGCCGGAACAGCGCGGGTGGCTACACCTTC. Full variable domain (rest looked up from reference TRBV7-9 and TRBJ1-2): DTGVSQNPRHKITKRGQNVTFRCDPISEHNRLYWYRQTLGQGPEFLTYFQNEAQLEKSRLLSDRFSAERPKGSFSTLEIQRTEQGDSAMYLCASSRNSAGGYTFGSGTRLTVV.

The CDR3 loop reads CASSAQYDGYTF. CDR3 DNA sequence: TGTGCCAGCAGCGCACAGTATGATGGCTACACCTTC. The chain uses TRBV13 and TRBJ1-2; D is ambiguous. Deletions cut 5 bases from V and 6 bases from J, with 10 bases between. In germline, CDR1 is PRHDT, CDR2 FYEKMQ (reference sequence). The CDR3 is 12 residues long. Based on the CDR3 plus reference TRBV13 and TRBJ1-2, the full variable domain is AAGVIQSPRHLIKEKRETATLKCYPIPRHDTVYWYQQGPGQDPQFLISFYEKMQSDKGSIPDRFSAQQFSDYHSELNMSSLELGDSALYFCASSAQYDGYTFGSGTRLTVV.

The chain joins TRBV18 to TRBJ2-7, with 9 bases aligning to TRBD1. From germline, CDR1 is KGHSH and CDR2 LQKENI. The junction had 14 bases not matched to a gene; V was cut back by 4 bases and J by 7 bases. The CDR3 has 16 amino acids. The CDR3 coding sequence is TGTGCCAGCTCACACCCGGGACAGGGCTGGGTGAAAGAGCAGTACTTC. The encoded protein is CASSHPGQGWVKEQYF.

Concerning this clone itself: This may arise from a read error, as a much more abundant clone is one base away. This chain uses TRBV6-5 with TRBJ1-1, with no clear D. Germline V lookup: CDR1 MNHEY, CDR2 SVGAGI. This CDR3 comprises 13 residues. V was cut by 4 bases and J by 0 bases, with 6 bases left in between. CDR3 residues: CASSLTMNTEAFF. In nucleotides, the CDR3 is TGTGCCAGCAGTTTAACAATGAACACTGAAGCTTTCTTT.

CDR3 sequence reads: CASRRRQGSTDTQYF. The DNA of the CDR3 is TGTGCCAGCAGACGTCGACAGGGTAGCACAGATACGCAGTATTTT. The chain has TRBV27 and TRBJ2-3; 7 nucleotides align to TRBD1. The CDR3 is 15 residues long. V gave up 6 bases and J gave up 0 bases; unmatched junction bases: 6. The germline V gene has CDR1 MNHEY and CDR2 SMNVEV (reference sequence).

This chain links TRBV5-1 with TRBJ2-7, with a weak D call TRBD1 (6 bases). This CDR3 has 13 amino acids. Trimming stripped 4 bases from V and 3 bases from J, with 11 bases between. Per the germline V gene, CDR1 is SGHRS and CDR2 is YFSETQ. The CDR3 sequence is CASSTDSVYEQYF. CDR3 bases: TGCGCCAGCAGCACGGACAGCGTCTACGAGCAGTACTTC.

This chain links TRBV9 with TRBJ2-2; 7 bases match TRBD1. From germline, CDR1 is SGDLS and CDR2 YYNGEE. The V segment lost 4 bases and the J segment 0 bases; nucleotides outside the gene matches: 6. The CDR3 contains 16 residues. DNA for the CDR3: TGTGCCAGCAGCCCCCGACAGGGAACGAACACCGGGGAGCTGTTTTTT. Translating gives CASSPRQGTNTGELFF. The full variable domain, in which reference TRBV9 and TRBJ2-2 provide the parts outside the CDR3, is DSGVTQTPKHLITATGQRVTLRCSPRSGDLSVYWYQQSLDQGLQFLIQYYNGEERAKGNILERFSAQQFPDLHSELNLSSLELGDSALYFCASSPRQGTNTGELFFGEGSRLTVL.

The chain carries TRBV5-8 and TRBJ1-1; D ambiguous. The CDR3 is 13 residues long. The germline CDR1 and CDR2 sequences are SGHTS and YDEGEE. The ends were cut back, 2 bases at V and 11 bases at J, with 16 bases in the middle. The CDR3 spells CASSFPGEPRAFF. The CDR3 DNA sequence: TGTGCCAGCAGCTTTCCCGGCGAACCCAGGGCTTTCTTT.

The chain recombines TRBV5-1 with TRBJ2-7, with D possibly matching TRBD1 (6 bases). CDR3 length: 13 residues. V lost 0 bases and J 5 bases, leaving 9 bases between the germline ends. CDR1 is SGHRS and CDR2 is YFSETQ in the germline V gene. For the CDR3, the DNA is TGCGCCAGCAGCTTGGACAGGGACCACGAGCAGTACTTC. The encoded protein is CASSLDRDHEQYF.

The V and J genes are TRBV18 and TRBJ2-7; TRBD1 might be the D (6 bases). The CDR3 extends over 15 amino acids. The germline CDR1 and CDR2 sequences are KGHSH and LQKENI. V shed 2 bases and J shed 0 bases, with 11 bases lying between them. DNA of the CDR3: TGTGCCAGCTCACCAGGGGGCGGGCCCTCCTACGAGCAGTACTTC. This codes for CASSPGGGPSYEQYF.

V and J are TRBV6-5 and TRBJ1-6; 10 positions agree with TRBD1. Unmatched junction bases numbered 3, after V lost 0 bases and J lost 7 bases. Per germline, CDR1 MNHEY and CDR2 SVGAGI. This CDR3 has 16 amino acids. The CDR3 reads CASSYSLTGGNSPLHF. CDR3 bases: TGTGCCAGCAGTTACTCCTTGACAGGGGGCAATTCACCCCTCCACTTT.

The chain has TRBV27 and TRBJ2-7, with D perhaps TRBD2 (5 bases). Trimming stripped 6 bases from V and 3 bases from J, with 12 bases between. The CDR3 has 13 residues. The germline CDR1 and CDR2 sequences are MNHEY and SMNVEV (reference sequence). In nucleotides, the CDR3 is TGTGCCAGCAGCCCCACCGGACTCTACGAGCAGTACTTC. It translates to CASSPTGLYEQYF.